The 11 T cell receptor beta chains given below trace back to one sample, sequenced in a study of siplizumab effects on memory and regulatory T cells. The table came from immunoSEQ multiplex PCR; TCRdb's copy has only in-frame clones and leaves some out. The repertoire consists of tens of thousands of clones, with 96% occurring once and the leading ten covering roughly 0.1%. The sample comprised naive CD8+ T cells sorted from blood. All receptors derive from a human donor in good health.

This clone appeared once. The J gene is TRBJ2-1, the V gene TRBV4-1; 11 positions match TRBD2. The CDR3 length is 15 residues. Per the germline V gene, CDR1 is MGHRA and CDR2 is YSYEKL. With 5 bases clipped from V and 8 bases from J, the junction kept 8 bases outside the gene matches. The CDR3 loop is CASSAASGGSYEQFF. CDR3 nucleotides: TGCGCCAGCAGCGCCGCTAGCGGGGGGTCGTATGAGCAGTTCTTC.

The V gene is TRBV7-8, the J gene TRBJ1-1; D unclear. The CDR3 consists of 16 residues. The germline V gene encodes CDR1 SGHVS and CDR2 FQNEAQ. Trimming stripped 2 bases from V and 1 base from J, with 14 bases between. The CDR3 region is CASSLLPHGENTEAFF. The CDR3 DNA reads as TGTGCCAGCAGCTTATTACCCCACGGCGAGAACACTGAAGCTTTCTTT.

V gene TRBV29-1 combines with J gene TRBJ1-2; D possibly corresponds to TRBD1 (6 bases). CDR3 length: 11 residues. Germline CDR1 is SQVTM and CDR2 is ANQGSEA. The CDR3 DNA follows: TGCACCACACAGGGAGTATATGGCTACACCTTC. Translating gives CTTQGVYGYTF.

V gene TRBV7-9 combines with J gene TRBJ1-2; tentative D call: TRBD1 (6 bases). V was cut by 4 bases and J by 3 bases, with 9 bases left in between. The CDR3 consists of 13 residues. CDR1 SEHNR and CDR2 FQNEAQ come from the germline V gene (reference sequence). The chain's CDR3 is CASSSQGDYGYTF. CDR3 nucleotides: TGTGCCAGCAGCTCACAGGGCGACTATGGCTACACCTTC.

The V gene is TRBV18, the J gene TRBJ2-1; TRBD2 matches at 11 bases. Germline V gene lookup returns CDR1 KGHSH and CDR2 LQKENI. CDR3 length equals 18 residues. The V segment lost 6 bases and the J segment 4 bases; nucleotides outside the gene matches: 14. Here the CDR3 DNA reads TGTGCCAGCTCCCAACATCCGGTTAGCGGGGGGGGGTACAATGAGCAGTTCTTC. Translated, it gives CASSQHPVSGGGYNEQFF.

The chain recombines TRBV4-1 with TRBJ1-5; D is unclear. Trimming removed 0 bases at V and 5 bases at J, with 11 bases between. This CDR3 region has 15 residues. Germline V gene data show CDR1 as MGHRA and CDR2 as YSYEKL. The CDR3 here is CASSQDGAVYQPQHF. The CDR3 region has the DNA TGCGCCAGCAGCCAAGACGGCGCGGTATATCAGCCCCAGCATTTT.

The chain combines TRBV9 with TRBJ1-2, with 9 bases aligning to TRBD1. The CDR3 has 17 residues. Germline V gene data show CDR1 as SGDLS and CDR2 as YYNGEE. J lost 4 bases, V lost 3 bases, and 13 bases had no gene match. CDR3 in amino acids: CASSDPGTGTLVYGYTF. As DNA, the CDR3 is TGTGCCAGCAGCGACCCCGGGACAGGGACGCTGGTCTATGGCTACACCTTC.

V usage is TRBV5-4 and J usage is TRBJ2-2, with TRBD2 identical over 9 bases. V was clipped by 2 bases and J by 4 bases; unmatched bases: 0. Germline V gene sequence: CDR1 SGHNT, CDR2 YYREEE (reference sequence). This CDR3 region has 14 residues. CDR3 nucleotides: TGTGCCAGCAGCTTAGCGGGGGGCACCGGGGAGCTGTTTTTT. Its translation is CASSLAGGTGELFF.

The gene calls are TRBV19 and TRBJ2-5, with 9 bases lining up with TRBD1. The CDR3 loop spans 16 amino acids. Trimming at V came to 5 bases and at J to 3 bases, leaving 10 bases not matched to a gene. In germline, CDR1 is LNHDA, CDR2 SQIVND (reference sequence). The CDR3 loop is CASSPSWTGEEETQYF. The CDR3 coding sequence is TGTGCCAGTAGTCCATCGTGGACAGGGGAAGAAGAGACCCAGTACTTC. The full variable domain, with the rest looked up from reference TRBV19 and TRBJ2-5, is DGGITQSPKYLFRKEGQNVTLSCEQNLNHDAMYWYRQDPGQGLRLIYYSQIVNDFQKGDIAEGYSVSREKKESFPLTVTSAQKNPTAFYLCASSPSWTGEEETQYFGPGTRLLVL.

For the CDR3, the DNA is TGTGCCAGCAGAACGCTAGCGGGGGGGCGGGACCAAGAGACCCAGTACTTC. It specifies CASRTLAGGRDQETQYF. The chain employs TRBV27 and TRBJ2-5; 12 nucleotides agree with TRBD2. Losses at the gene ends were 6 bases for V and 0 bases for J; bases not matched to a gene: 8. In germline, CDR1 is MNHEY, CDR2 SMNVEV (reference sequence). The CDR3 extends over 17 amino acids.

V usage is TRBV13 and J usage is TRBJ1-1, with D hard to call. V was pared by 0 bases and J by 1 base, with 3 bases between. The CDR3 totals 13 residues. The germline gives CDR1 PRHDT, CDR2 FYEKMQ (reference sequence). CDR3 in amino acids: CASSLGPNTEAFF. Written as DNA, the CDR3 is TGTGCCAGCAGCTTAGGTCCGAACACTGAAGCTTTCTTT.